The 30 T cell receptor beta chains below were found in one sample sequenced in a study of T cell responses to AZD1222 COVID-19 vaccine. The method was immunoSEQ multiplex PCR; TCRdb's version includes in-frame clones alone and lacks a portion of them. This table holds 100,000 to 150,000 clones, roughly 89% found once. Sequencing used peripheral blood, obtained on day 0 of AZD1222 vaccination. These receptors all come from an adult in good health.

CDR3 in amino acids: CASSLGPAGSTYEQYF. The CDR3 DNA sequence: TGTGCCAGCAGCTTAGGGCCCGCAGGGTCAACCTACGAGCAGTACTTC. The chain couples TRBV7-3 to TRBJ2-7; D might be TRBD1 (5 bases). The germline gives CDR1 SGHTA, CDR2 FQGTGA. Trimming stripped 2 bases from V and 2 bases from J, with 16 bases between. This CDR3 is built from 16 residues. The full variable domain, in which reference TRBV7-3 and TRBJ2-7 provide the parts outside the CDR3, is GAGVSQTPSNKVTEKGKYVELRCDPISGHTALYWYRQSLGQGPEFLIYFQGTGAADDSGLPNDRFFAVRPEGSVSTLKIQRTERGDSAVYLCASSLGPAGSTYEQYFGPGTRLTVT.

The chain has TRBV28 and TRBJ2-7; 8 nucleotides align to TRBD1. The CDR3 runs to 14 residues. Germline lookup yields CDR1 MDHEN and CDR2 SYDVKM. V trimming: 4 bases; J trimming: 3 bases; junction bases outside the gene matches: 5. This CDR3 is CASSSGQGVYEQYF. The CDR3, as DNA: TGTGCCAGCAGTTCAGGACAGGGTGTCTACGAGCAGTACTTC.

The rearrangement uses TRBV4-3 and TRBJ2-7; 8 positions match TRBD2. V was clipped by 4 bases and J by 6 bases; unmatched bases: 8. The CDR3 runs 14 residues. Germline CDR1 LGHNA, CDR2 YSLEER. CDR3 loop: CASSPHGGGAEQYF. The CDR3 DNA is TGCGCCAGCAGCCCCCACGGGGGGGGCGCCGAGCAGTACTTC.

This clone was found a few times. The chain carries TRBV23-1 and TRBJ1-2; D is unclear. TRBV23-1 is annotated as an ORF whose role is uncertain. This CDR3 comprises 14 residues. With 1 base removed from V and 3 bases from J, the gap between germline ends came to 9 bases. CDR3 residues: CASSQFWSYYGYTF. In DNA form, the CDR3 reads TGCGCCAGCAGTCAATTCTGGAGTTACTATGGCTACACCTTC.

The chain recombines TRBV30 with TRBJ1-2; D is undetermined. Germline lookup yields CDR1 GTSNPN and CDR2 SVGIG (reference sequence). Trimming pared 2 bases from V and 0 bases from J, leaving 10 bases between. The CDR3 has 14 amino acids. This chain's CDR3 is CAWSSTGANYGYTF. In DNA, the CDR3 is TGTGCCTGGAGTTCGACCGGTGCTAACTATGGCTACACCTTC.

This clone has only one observation. This sequence joins TRBV6-5 and TRBJ2-7; 11 bases are a match to TRBD2. The CDR3 totals 16 residues. Germline V gives CDR1 MNHEY, CDR2 SVGAGI. After removal of 1 base from V and 3 bases from J, the junction contained 5 bases not matched to a gene. The CDR3 sequence: CASSYYSTSGSYEQYF. The DNA for the CDR3 is TGTGCCAGCAGTTACTATAGCACTAGCGGGAGCTACGAGCAGTACTTC.

The rearrangement joins TRBV19 to TRBJ2-4; 7 bases fit TRBD1. The germline gives CDR1 LNHDA, CDR2 SQIVND (reference sequence). Trimming took 5 bases from V and 8 from J; bases not matched to a gene: 6. This CDR3 has 13 residues. The CDR3 nucleotides are TGTGCCAGTAGTCACCGGGACAGTCACATTCAGTACTTC. This translates into CASSHRDSHIQYF.

The V call is TRBV11-2, the J call TRBJ1-1; no clear D gene. Germline CDR1 reads SGHAT; CDR2 reads FQNNGV. Deletions cut 1 base from V and 0 bases from J, with 6 bases between. This CDR3 spans 14 amino acids. In nucleotides, the CDR3 is TGTGCCAGCAGCTTAGTGGAGATGAACACTGAAGCTTTCTTT. Translating it yields CASSLVEMNTEAFF.

This chain connects TRBV6-6 to TRBJ1-4; D gene uncertain. The CDR3 totals 12 residues. Deletions cut 6 bases from V and 8 bases from J, with 10 bases between. Per germline, CDR1 MNHNY and CDR2 SVGAGI (reference sequence). The CDR3 is CASSPSREKLFF. As DNA, the CDR3 is TGTGCCAGCAGCCCATCCCGAGAAAAACTGTTTTTT.

The V gene is TRBV23-1, the J gene TRBJ1-4; a weak D match, TRBD1 (6 bases). TRBV23-1 carries the ORF label, with uncertain function. CDR3 size: 15 residues. Trimming removed 4 bases at V and 8 bases at J, with 17 bases between. CDR3 sequence reads: CASSRPPGQGEKLFF. CDR3 in DNA: TGCGCCAGCAGTCGCCCACCGGGACAAGGGGAAAAACTGTTTTTT.

The genes are TRBV6-5 and TRBJ2-7; D is tentatively TRBD1 or TRBD2 (5 bases each). With 8 bases removed from V and 6 bases from J, the gap between germline ends came to 11 bases. Germline V lookup: CDR1 MNHEY, CDR2 SVGAGI. The CDR3 is 11 residues long. In DNA form, the CDR3 reads TGTGCCAGCTTGGTAGGGACCGAGCAGTACTTC. It encodes CASLVGTEQYF.

The chain links TRBV7-9 to TRBJ1-2; TRBD1 matches 7 bases. The CDR3 contains 15 residues. Trimming took 5 bases from V and 6 from J; bases not matched to a gene: 12. Germline CDR1 reads SEHNR; CDR2 reads FQNEAQ (reference sequence). The CDR3 nucleotides are TGTGCCAGCAGCGCCAACAGGGGTGTAAGGGATGGCTACACCTTC. This gives the protein CASSANRGVRDGYTF.

V and J are TRBV2 and TRBJ2-3, with 8 bases identical to TRBD2. Trimming at V came to 5 bases and at J to 4 bases, leaving 11 bases not matched to a gene. This CDR3 contains 16 residues. Germline V gives CDR1 SNHLY, CDR2 FYNNEI. CDR3 loop: CASSRGGQALADTQYF. DNA of the CDR3: TGTGCCAGCAGTCGGGGGGGGCAGGCGTTAGCAGATACGCAGTATTTT.

V and J are TRBV30 and TRBJ2-2; D gene ambiguous. The CDR3 has 13 amino acids. Trimming took 2 bases from V and 1 from J, leaving 5 bases between them. The germline CDR1 and CDR2 sequences are GTSNPN and SVGIG (reference sequence). The CDR3 sequence is CAWSSRNTGELFF. CDR3 nucleotides: TGTGCCTGGAGTTCAAGGAACACCGGGGAGCTGTTTTTT.

The chain combines TRBV4-2 with TRBJ1-2; no clear D. Germline lookup yields CDR1 LGHNA and CDR2 YNFKEQ. Trimming stripped 1 base from V and 7 bases from J, with 13 bases between. The CDR3 contains 14 residues. CDR3 sequence: CASSQASADVGYTF. DNA of the CDR3: TGTGCCAGCAGCCAAGCTTCCGCGGACGTTGGCTACACCTTC.

With respect to this clone: A far larger clone is one nucleotide away, so this likely arose from a read error. The rearrangement joins TRBV3-1 (or the pseudogene TRBV3-2) to TRBJ2-7; D is undetermined. Trimming shortened V by 2 bases and J by 0 bases, and 2 bases separated the two germline ends. The CDR3 runs to 12 residues. Germline V gives CDR1 LGHDT, CDR2 YNNKEL (reference sequence). Written as DNA, the CDR3 is TGTGCCAGCAGCCAACACTCCTACGAGCAGTACTTC. This translates into CASSQHSYEQYF.

The V call is TRBV12-3 or TRBV12-4, the J call TRBJ2-3; TRBD2 agrees at 7 bases. V dropped 6 bases and J dropped 6; count of bases not matched to a gene: 6. This CDR3 is built from 13 residues. DNA of the CDR3: TGTGCCAGCAGGGAGACTAGCTCGGATACGCAGTATTTT. Translating it yields CASRETSSDTQYF.

The V call is TRBV27, the J call TRBJ2-7, with D perhaps TRBD1 (6 bases). The CDR3 runs to 13 residues. Germline V CDR1 and CDR2: MNHEY, SMNVEV (reference sequence). V lost 0 bases, J lost 3 bases, and 6 bases lay in between. DNA for the CDR3: TGTGCCAGCAGTTTATCACAGGGCTACGAGCAGTACTTC. Translating it yields CASSLSQGYEQYF.

V and J are TRBV5-1 and TRBJ2-2, with a possible D match to TRBD2 (5 bases). Germline CDR1 is SGHRS and CDR2 is YFSETQ. Between the trimmed V and J ends, which lost 1 base and 7 bases, there was a span of 11 bases. The CDR3 contains 14 residues. CDR3 sequence reads: CASSLRPGIGELFF. The CDR3 DNA is TGCGCCAGCAGCTTGCGCCCCGGGATCGGGGAGCTGTTTTTT.

This chain connects TRBV18 to TRBJ1-1; TRBD1 matches at 10 bases. Germline V gene lookup returns CDR1 KGHSH and CDR2 LQKENI. The CDR3 is 13 amino acids. Unmatched junction bases numbered 2, after V lost 3 bases and J lost 7 bases. Here the CDR3 reads CASSPGQGDEAFF. CDR3 bases: TGTGCCAGCTCACCCGGACAGGGGGATGAAGCTTTCTTT.

This sequence joins TRBV5-8 and TRBJ2-3; D might be TRBD1 (6 bases). CDR3 length: 14 residues. Germline CDR1 is SGHTS and CDR2 is YDEGEE. V was cut by 4 bases and J by 3 bases, with 12 bases left in between. CDR3 nucleotide sequence: TGTGCCAGCAGCCAAGGACAGTTTACAGATACGCAGTATTTT. The encoded protein is CASSQGQFTDTQYF.

The chain employs TRBV5-5 and TRBJ1-5; D not certain. This CDR3 is built from 15 residues. With 1 base removed from V and 3 bases from J, the gap between germline ends came to 11 bases. Germline CDR1 is SGHKS and CDR2 is YYEKEE (reference sequence). The CDR3 sequence: CASSLMDLPNQPQHF. For the CDR3, the DNA is TGTGCCAGCAGCTTGATGGACTTACCCAATCAGCCCCAGCATTTT.

This clone was seen more than once but under ten times. This chain links TRBV4-2 with TRBJ1-1, with 8 bases fitting TRBD1. V lost 3 bases, J lost 6 bases, and 9 bases stayed unmatched. The CDR3 sequence is 15 residues long. Germline lookup yields CDR1 LGHNA and CDR2 YNFKEQ. CDR3 sequence: CASSQLQGALAEAFF. The DNA of the CDR3 is TGTGCCAGCAGCCAGCTCCAGGGGGCTTTGGCTGAAGCTTTCTTT.

The CDR3 protein is CASSQETGLAGGGYTDTQYF. The CDR3 nucleotides are TGCGCCAGCAGCCAAGAAACGGGACTAGCGGGAGGTGGGTACACAGATACGCAGTATTTT. V usage is TRBV4-3 and J usage is TRBJ2-3, with 15 bases that match TRBD2. Germline trimming cut 0 bases from V and 2 bases from J; bases unmatched to any gene: 9. Germline values: CDR1 LGHNA, CDR2 YSLEER. This CDR3 has 20 residues.

The V and J genes are TRBV19 and TRBJ2-3, with D maybe TRBD2 (6 bases). The length of the CDR3 is 16 residues. The germline gives CDR1 LNHDA, CDR2 SQIVND (reference sequence). Trimming left V 1 base short and J 0 bases short, with 11 bases between. Written as DNA, the CDR3 is TGTGCCAGTAGTATAGGGACGGGGGTGAGCACAGATACGCAGTATTTT. Translation: CASSIGTGVSTDTQYF. The full variable domain, rest sourced from reference TRBV19 and TRBJ2-3, is DGGITQSPKYLFRKEGQNVTLSCEQNLNHDAMYWYRQDPGQGLRLIYYSQIVNDFQKGDIAEGYSVSREKKESFPLTVTSAQKNPTAFYLCASSIGTGVSTDTQYFGPGTRLTVL.

The chain employs TRBV27 and TRBJ1-5; 7 bases align to TRBD1. Trimming took 4 bases from V and 9 from J; bases not matched to a gene: 6. CDR1 is MNHEY and CDR2 is SMNVEV in the germline V gene (reference sequence). The CDR3 sequence is 13 residues long. CDR3 DNA sequence: TGTGCCAGCAGTTCTCAGGGGGGTGGGCCCCAGCATTTT. Protein product: CASSSQGGGPQHF.

DNA for the CDR3: TGTGCCAGCAGTTTCAAGAACACTGAAGCTTTCTTT. This codes for CASSFKNTEAFF. The chain is built from TRBV12-3 or TRBV12-4 and TRBJ1-1, with no clear D. With 3 bases removed from V and 1 base from J, the gap between germline ends came to 3 bases. The CDR3 spans 12 residues.

The chain couples TRBV7-2 to TRBJ2-5, with 7 bases that match TRBD2. With 2 bases clipped from V and 4 bases from J, the junction kept 7 bases outside the gene matches. Germline values: CDR1 SGHTA, CDR2 FQGNSA. The CDR3 runs 15 residues. The CDR3 bases are TGTGCCAGCAGCTTACGGTCCGGCGGGGGAGAGACCCAGTACTTC. The encoded protein is CASSLRSGGGETQYF. Full variable domain (rest looked up from reference TRBV7-2 and TRBJ2-5): GAGVSQSPSNKVTEKGKDVELRCDPISGHTALYWYRQSLGQGLEFLIYFQGNSAPDKSGLPSDRFSAERTGGSVSTLTIQRTQQEDSAVYLCASSLRSGGGETQYFGPGTRLLVL.

The chain carries TRBV5-1 and TRBJ1-2; 7 positions agree with TRBD1. J was trimmed by 3 bases and V by 1 base; bases with no gene match: 3. CDR1 is SGHRS, CDR2 YFSETQ, per germline. The CDR3 has 14 residues. The CDR3 loop is CASSLTGVDYGYTF. CDR3 nucleotides: TGCGCCAGCAGCTTGACAGGGGTGGACTATGGCTACACCTTC.

The chain carries TRBV29-1 and TRBJ1-1; D ambiguous. Trimming removed 3 bases at V and 6 bases at J, with 14 bases between. The germline gives CDR1 SQVTM, CDR2 ANQGSEA. There are 13 residues in the CDR3. CDR3 protein: CSVELQFMAEAFF. For the CDR3, the DNA is TGCAGCGTTGAGTTACAGTTTATGGCTGAAGCTTTCTTT.